These T cell receptor beta chains were read from a single sample in a study of T-cell reconstitution after alpha-beta-depleted transplantation in children. TCRdb re-called the PCR reads through MiXCR, storing one row per CDR3 protein. The sample lists under 250,000 distinct CDR3 sequences, 20% to 30% occurring once. The specimen comprised PBMCs, mostly from graft donor cells, sampled 360 days after TCRalphabeta/CD19-depleted stem cell transplant. The receptors here all came from a female patient aged 2-9 years who had a stem cell transplant for congenital amegakaryocytic thrombocytopenia, so the T cells may come from the graft donor. Each CDR3 is given with its conserved first and last residue. D genes are given only for firm matches. Not all rows give a size; the values are once, few, many and, for expanded clones, a class.

v_call: TRBV19; j_call: TRBJ2-1; cdr3_length: 12; clone_size: few; d_call: .; cdr3_nt: TGTGCCAGTACCGGGACCGAAAAAGAGCAGTTCTTC; cdr3_aa: CASTGTEKEQFF
v_call: TRBV24-1; j_call: TRBJ2-2; cdr3_length: 16; clone_size: few; d_call: .; cdr3_nt: TGTGCCACCAGTGATTTTGGGACAACGAACACCGGGGAGCTGTTTTTT; cdr3_aa: CATSDFGTTNTGELFF
v_call: TRBV29-1; j_call: TRBJ1-6; cdr3_length: 13; clone_size: .; d_call: TRBD1; cdr3_nt: TGCAGCGTTCAGACAGGGGGGAGTTCACCCCTCCACTTT; cdr3_aa: CSVQTGGSSPLHF
v_call: TRBV29-1; j_call: TRBJ2-1; cdr3_length: 19; clone_size: .; d_call: TRBD2; cdr3_nt: TGCAGCGTTTCGTGGATTTTATCCCCGGGACTAGCGGGAGGGAAAGAGCAGTTCTTC; cdr3_aa: CSVSWILSPGLAGGKEQFF
v_call: TRBV12-3/TRBV12-4; j_call: TRBJ2-7; cdr3_length: 14; clone_size: few; d_call: .; cdr3_nt: TGTGCCAGCAGTCTACATGGAAAGACCTACGAGCAGTACTTC; cdr3_aa: CASSLHGKTYEQYF
v_call: TRBV19; j_call: TRBJ2-2; cdr3_length: 16; clone_size: .; d_call: .; cdr3_nt: TGTGCCAGTAGATTCGACAGGACCTCGAACACCGGGGAGCTGTTTTTT; cdr3_aa: CASRFDRTSNTGELFF
v_call: TRBV11-2; j_call: TRBJ2-7; cdr3_length: 11; clone_size: .; d_call: .; cdr3_nt: TGTGCCAGCAGCCAAACGGGCGAGCAGTACTTC; cdr3_aa: CASSQTGEQYF
v_call: TRBV4-1; j_call: TRBJ2-7; cdr3_length: 18; clone_size: .; d_call: .; cdr3_nt: TGCGCCAGCAGCCAAGATAAGGTATGGGGGACGGAGAGCTACGAGCAGTACTTC; cdr3_aa: CASSQDKVWGTESYEQYF
v_call: TRBV7-3; j_call: TRBJ2-1; cdr3_length: 15; clone_size: .; d_call: .; cdr3_nt: TGTGCCAGCAGCTTATCTCAGGGGGGATACAATGAGCAGTTCTTC; cdr3_aa: CASSLSQGGYNEQFF
v_call: TRBV20-1; j_call: TRBJ2-5; cdr3_length: 15; clone_size: .; d_call: TRBD2; cdr3_nt: TGCAGTGCTATCGAGCGGGGATGGTATGTGGAGACCCAGTACTTC; cdr3_aa: CSAIERGWYVETQYF
v_call: TRBV7-9; j_call: TRBJ2-3; cdr3_length: 15; clone_size: .; d_call: .; cdr3_nt: TGTGCCAGCAGCCCACGGCGCGAGTCGATGGATACGCAGTATTTT; cdr3_aa: CASSPRRESMDTQYF
v_call: TRBV4-2; j_call: TRBJ2-1; cdr3_length: 14; clone_size: .; d_call: .; cdr3_nt: TGTGCCAGCAGCCAAGATGCCAGCTACAATGAGCAGTTCTTC; cdr3_aa: CASSQDASYNEQFF
v_call: TRBV6-1; j_call: TRBJ2-3; cdr3_length: 17; clone_size: once; d_call: TRBD2; cdr3_nt: TGTGCCAGCAGACCGATCCTAGCGGGGGGGTTCACAGATACGCAGTATTTT; cdr3_aa: CASRPILAGGFTDTQYF
v_call: TRBV6-1; j_call: TRBJ2-3; cdr3_length: 16; clone_size: many; d_call: TRBD2; cdr3_nt: TGTGCCTCTACCAGCGTGAGCGCGGGAGTGGAAGATACGCAGTATTTT; cdr3_aa: CASTSVSAGVEDTQYF
v_call: TRBV15; j_call: TRBJ2-2; cdr3_length: 17; clone_size: .; d_call: .; cdr3_nt: TGTGCCACCAGCAGACCCATGGTGCTTGTGAACACCGGGGAGCTGTTTTTT; cdr3_aa: CATSRPMVLVNTGELFF
v_call: TRBV29-1; j_call: TRBJ2-3; cdr3_length: 16; clone_size: few; d_call: .; cdr3_nt: TGCAGCGTTGTGGGCCCGTATCCACTCAGCACAGATACGCAGTATTTT; cdr3_aa: CSVVGPYPLSTDTQYF
v_call: TRBV6-6; j_call: TRBJ1-2; cdr3_length: 11; clone_size: many; d_call: .; cdr3_nt: TGTGCCAGCAACGGTAACTATGGCTACACCTTC; cdr3_aa: CASNGNYGYTF
v_call: TRBV28; j_call: TRBJ1-6; cdr3_length: 13; clone_size: many; d_call: .; cdr3_nt: TGTGCCAGCAGCCGACATGGGCCTTCACCCCTCCACTTT; cdr3_aa: CASSRHGPSPLHF
v_call: TRBV11-2; j_call: TRBJ2-7; cdr3_length: 15; clone_size: few; d_call: .; cdr3_nt: TGTGCCAGCAGCTTAGGCGGGGGCAACTCCTACGAGCAGTACTTC; cdr3_aa: CASSLGGGNSYEQYF
v_call: TRBV20-1; j_call: TRBJ2-5; cdr3_length: 14; clone_size: many; d_call: .; cdr3_nt: TGCAGTGCTCCGGGACAACAAGATAGGGAGACCCAGTACTTC; cdr3_aa: CSAPGQQDRETQYF
v_call: TRBV2; j_call: TRBJ2-7; cdr3_length: 14; clone_size: .; d_call: .; cdr3_nt: TGTGCCAGCATGCCGGGTACAGGCACCTACGAGCAGTACTTC; cdr3_aa: CASMPGTGTYEQYF
v_call: TRBV16; j_call: TRBJ2-7; cdr3_length: 15; clone_size: .; d_call: .; cdr3_nt: TGTGCCAGCAGCCAACACAGGGCAGTTTCCTACGAGCAGTACTTC; cdr3_aa: CASSQHRAVSYEQYF
v_call: TRBV6-1; j_call: TRBJ2-5; cdr3_length: 16; clone_size: few; d_call: TRBD1; cdr3_nt: TGTGCCAGCAGTGTTATTGGACAGGGGTTCCAAGAGACCCAGTACTTC; cdr3_aa: CASSVIGQGFQETQYF
v_call: TRBV5-1; j_call: TRBJ1-5; cdr3_length: 14; clone_size: many; d_call: .; cdr3_nt: TGCGCCAGCAGCTTGGGTGCGTCAGAGCAGCCCCAGCATTTT; cdr3_aa: CASSLGASEQPQHF
v_call: TRBV20-1; j_call: TRBJ2-6; cdr3_length: 18; clone_size: .; d_call: .; cdr3_nt: TGCAGTGCTCCTACCACCGGGACAACCACCTCTGGGGCCAACGTCCTGACTTTC; cdr3_aa: CSAPTTGTTTSGANVLTF
v_call: TRBV20-1; j_call: TRBJ2-1; cdr3_length: 15; clone_size: few; d_call: .; cdr3_nt: TGCAGTGCTAGAGATCCGAGGGGGGCCAGGAATGAGCAGTTCTTC; cdr3_aa: CSARDPRGARNEQFF
v_call: TRBV4-2; j_call: TRBJ2-3; cdr3_length: 15; clone_size: .; d_call: .; cdr3_nt: TGTGCCAGCAGCCAAGATTGGCGGGTGGCAGATACGCAGTATTTT; cdr3_aa: CASSQDWRVADTQYF
v_call: TRBV30; j_call: TRBJ1-5; cdr3_length: 14; clone_size: .; d_call: .; cdr3_nt: TGTGCCTGGAGGACGGGACGAGGTTCTCAGCCCCAGCATTTT; cdr3_aa: CAWRTGRGSQPQHF
v_call: TRBV7-6; j_call: TRBJ1-4; cdr3_length: 17; clone_size: .; d_call: .; cdr3_nt: TGTGCCAGCAGCTTAGATGGGAAACAGAAACGGGGTGAAAAACTGTTTTTT; cdr3_aa: CASSLDGKQKRGEKLFF
v_call: TRBV29-1; j_call: TRBJ2-1; cdr3_length: 12; clone_size: .; d_call: .; cdr3_nt: TGCAGCGTTGTGAGACGGGAAAGTGAGCAGTTCTTC; cdr3_aa: CSVVRRESEQFF
v_call: TRBV7-9; j_call: TRBJ1-4; cdr3_length: 13; clone_size: few; d_call: .; cdr3_nt: TGTGCCAGCACGGGACACATGAATGAAAAACTGTTTTTT; cdr3_aa: CASTGHMNEKLFF
v_call: TRBV20-1; j_call: TRBJ2-1; cdr3_length: 14; clone_size: .; d_call: TRBD1; cdr3_nt: TGCAGTGCTAGGGGGACAGGGGAGTGGAATGAGCAGTTCTTC; cdr3_aa: CSARGTGEWNEQFF
v_call: TRBV4-3; j_call: TRBJ1-2; cdr3_length: 14; clone_size: .; d_call: .; cdr3_nt: TGCGCCAGCAATTCCGGGACCAGCGACTATGGCTACACCTTC; cdr3_aa: CASNSGTSDYGYTF
v_call: TRBV11-1; j_call: TRBJ2-3; cdr3_length: 19; clone_size: few; d_call: .; cdr3_nt: TGTGCCAGCAGCCCTTACACCGGAGGCCCGGGTGCTAGCACAGATACGCAGTATTTT; cdr3_aa: CASSPYTGGPGASTDTQYF
v_call: TRBV5-1; j_call: TRBJ1-3; cdr3_length: 15; clone_size: .; d_call: .; cdr3_nt: TGCGCCAGCAGCCACCAGGGGTTAGATGGAAACACCATATATTTT; cdr3_aa: CASSHQGLDGNTIYF
v_call: TRBV20-1; j_call: TRBJ1-2; cdr3_length: 17; clone_size: .; d_call: TRBD1; cdr3_nt: TGCAGTGCTAGAGATTCTATAGGGCGGGACAGAGGGAATGGCTACACCTTC; cdr3_aa: CSARDSIGRDRGNGYTF
v_call: TRBV19; j_call: TRBJ2-2; cdr3_length: 15; clone_size: few; d_call: TRBD2; cdr3_nt: TGTGCCAGTAGTATGACTAGCGGGACCACCGGGGAGCTGTTTTTT; cdr3_aa: CASSMTSGTTGELFF
v_call: TRBV7-2; j_call: TRBJ1-2; cdr3_length: 14; clone_size: few; d_call: .; cdr3_nt: TGTGCCAGCAACTTAGGTCGCAGGGTCTATGGCTACACCTTC; cdr3_aa: CASNLGRRVYGYTF
v_call: TRBV2; j_call: TRBJ2-1; cdr3_length: 16; clone_size: .; d_call: TRBD2; cdr3_nt: TGTGCCAGCAGTGAAGCCCGGGGGGATTTAGGCGGTGAGCAGTTCTTC; cdr3_aa: CASSEARGDLGGEQFF
v_call: TRBV12-3/TRBV12-4; j_call: TRBJ1-2; cdr3_length: 13; clone_size: many; d_call: .; cdr3_nt: TGTGCCAGCAGTTTAAGGGGGGTTGGTGGCTACACCTTC; cdr3_aa: CASSLRGVGGYTF
v_call: TRBV25-1; j_call: TRBJ2-2; cdr3_length: 13; clone_size: once; d_call: .; cdr3_nt: TGTGCCAGCAGTGTCGGGGTAAACCGGGAGCTGTTTTTT; cdr3_aa: CASSVGVNRELFF
v_call: TRBV29-1; j_call: TRBJ2-3; cdr3_length: 14; clone_size: many; d_call: .; cdr3_nt: TGCAGCGTTCCTATAAGAGGGTGGACAGATACGCAGTATTTT; cdr3_aa: CSVPIRGWTDTQYF
v_call: TRBV10-3; j_call: TRBJ2-1; cdr3_length: 11; clone_size: few; d_call: TRBD2; cdr3_nt: TGTGCCAACGGGGGGGGTGAAGAGCAGTTCTTC; cdr3_aa: CANGGGEEQFF
v_call: TRBV12-3/TRBV12-4; j_call: TRBJ1-5; cdr3_length: 14; clone_size: .; d_call: .; cdr3_nt: TGTGCCAGCAGTTTTCGGCAGGACGCTCAGCCCCAGCATTTT; cdr3_aa: CASSFRQDAQPQHF
v_call: TRBV28; j_call: TRBJ1-4; cdr3_length: 15; clone_size: few; d_call: .; cdr3_nt: TGTGCCAGCAGTCAGCTGGGGGGTTCTAATGAAAAACTGTTTTTT; cdr3_aa: CASSQLGGSNEKLFF
v_call: TRBV20-1; j_call: TRBJ2-3; cdr3_length: 14; clone_size: few; d_call: .; cdr3_nt: TGCAGTGCCACGTTGGGGCGCGGAACAGATACGCAGTATTTT; cdr3_aa: CSATLGRGTDTQYF
v_call: TRBV7-8; j_call: TRBJ2-1; cdr3_length: 20; clone_size: .; d_call: TRBD2; cdr3_nt: TGTGCCAGCAGCCCAAAGGTGCCAAAAGTGGGAGGGCCGCTCGAAAATGAGCAGTTCTTC; cdr3_aa: CASSPKVPKVGGPLENEQFF
v_call: TRBV20-1; j_call: TRBJ2-3; cdr3_length: 15; clone_size: few; d_call: .; cdr3_nt: TGCAGTGCTAGTCCGCCGGGACCGAACACAGATACGCAGTATTTT; cdr3_aa: CSASPPGPNTDTQYF
v_call: TRBV12-3/TRBV12-4; j_call: TRBJ1-2; cdr3_length: 14; clone_size: few; d_call: .; cdr3_nt: TGTGCCAGCAGCTTCGGACCGACCTGGGGGGGCTACACCTTC; cdr3_aa: CASSFGPTWGGYTF
v_call: TRBV28; j_call: TRBJ2-7; cdr3_length: 12; clone_size: .; d_call: .; cdr3_nt: TGTGCCAGCAGCACTAAGGGTAACGAGCAGTACTTC; cdr3_aa: CASSTKGNEQYF
v_call: TRBV19; j_call: TRBJ1-1; cdr3_length: 13; clone_size: .; d_call: TRBD1; cdr3_nt: TGTGCCACTACTACAGGGGCGAACACTGAAGCTTTCTTT; cdr3_aa: CATTTGANTEAFF
v_call: TRBV20-1; j_call: TRBJ1-3; cdr3_length: 13; clone_size: many; d_call: .; cdr3_nt: TGCAGTGCTAGAGGACGTGGCCCCAGCACCATATATTTT; cdr3_aa: CSARGRGPSTIYF
v_call: TRBV7-3; j_call: TRBJ2-3; cdr3_length: 14; clone_size: .; d_call: .; cdr3_nt: TGTGCCAGCAGCTTAAGCGACAACACAGATACGCAGTATTTT; cdr3_aa: CASSLSDNTDTQYF
v_call: TRBV12-3/TRBV12-4; j_call: TRBJ1-4; cdr3_length: 16; clone_size: few; d_call: TRBD1; cdr3_nt: TGTGCCAGCAGCCCGCCCGACAGGGCCGTTAATGAAAAACTGTTTTTT; cdr3_aa: CASSPPDRAVNEKLFF
v_call: TRBV20-1; j_call: TRBJ2-7; cdr3_length: 12; clone_size: few; d_call: .; cdr3_nt: TGCAGTGCTAAAGGGGGAGCCTACGAGCAGTACTTC; cdr3_aa: CSAKGGAYEQYF